The entry below describes one T cell receptor beta chain. As yet, its antigen is unknown. A much larger clone lies one base from this, so it may be a read error. Sorting recovered naive CD8 T cells on a CD8+CD4-CCR7+CD45RA+ profile. Listed TCR primers, together with previously described methods, were used for the bulk TCR libraries. TCRdb recomputed calls from the PCR reads with MiXCR, one row per CDR3 protein. The sample lists nearly 650,000 distinct CDR3 sequences, roughly 23% seen once, with about 0.73% in the top ten. The CDR3 sequence is 14 residues long. CDR1 is SGHVS, CDR2 FNYEAQ, per germline. The data belong to a study of molecular identifiers for immune sequencing clone quantification. The study's findings and limits: Identical barcode-sharing TCR molecules could lead to underestimated sizes for highly expanded clones.

The clonotype comes from a human donor in good health. Some libraries in this study had Jurkat cell RNA spiked in. The chain carries TRBV7-6 and TRBJ2-5; 7 bases are shared with TRBD1. Input material: naive CD8+ T cells from blood, with Jurkat cell RNA spiked in. Subset of the sample: FACS-sorted CD8+CD4-CCR7+CD45RA+ naive T cells. CDR3 sequence reads: CASRLSEGTEPQYF. The DNA for the CDR3 is TGTGCCAGCAGGTTATCCGAAGGGACAGAGCCCCAGTACTTC.